These 24 T cell receptor beta chains were sequenced from one sample in a study of TIL therapy for anti-PD-1-resistant metastatic lung cancer. Sequencing used immunoSEQ v3. Only in-frame clones appear in the TCRdb table, and some are missing; sequencing was by immunoSEQ multiplex PCR. The sample consists of 50,000 to 60,000 clones, about three quarters of them appearing once. As to time point: pre-treatment sample, taken before nivolumab and TIL therapy. Most excised metastases sampled were pleural nodules or supraclavicular lymph nodes. The material sequenced was tumor tissue, taken at baseline. The receptors stem from a person between 25 and 80 years old with non-small cell lung cancer.

The chain combines TRBV28 with TRBJ2-7, with a tentative D call TRBD2 (5 bases). In germline, CDR1 is MDHEN, CDR2 SYDVKM. With 6 bases removed from V and 0 bases from J, the gap between germline ends came to 12 bases. The CDR3 totals 14 residues. CDR3 bases: TGTGCCAGCAGAGGACCGGGAAGCTCCTACGAGCAGTACTTC. Its translation is CASRGPGSSYEQYF.

This clone has only one observation. The genes are TRBV6-5 and TRBJ2-7; D not certain. The V end lost 4 bases, the J end lost 5 bases, and 15 bases lay between the germline ends. The CDR3 runs to 14 residues. CDR1 and CDR2 (germline): MNHEY, SVGAGI. As DNA, the CDR3 is TGTGCCAGCAGTTTCCTAACTGGTAATGACGAGCAGTACTTC. It yields the protein CASSFLTGNDEQYF.

This clone was found a few times. The chain couples TRBV18 to TRBJ2-2; 8 bases agree with TRBD1. J was trimmed by 5 bases and V by 5 bases; bases with no gene match: 10. Germline CDR1 and CDR2: KGHSH and LQKENI. This CDR3 has 16 amino acids. The CDR3 spells CASSGLDRAETGELFF. The CDR3 DNA sequence: TGTGCCAGCTCAGGACTGGACAGGGCTGAGACCGGGGAGCTGTTTTTT.

This chain uses TRBV13 with TRBJ2-7; TRBD1 agrees at 10 bases. With V trimmed by 6 bases and J by 0 bases, 8 bases remained unmatched. CDR3 size: 16 residues. Germline V gene data show CDR1 as PRHDT and CDR2 as FYEKMQ (reference sequence). CDR3 bases: TGTGCCAGCAGTAGCCCGGGACAGGGGATCTCCTACGAGCAGTACTTC. As protein: CASSSPGQGISYEQYF.

The V call is TRBV29-1, the J call TRBJ2-1; 9 bases line up with TRBD2. Germline V gene lookup returns CDR1 SQVTM and CDR2 ANQGSEA. J gave up 16 bases and V 4 bases, and 11 bases lay outside the gene matches. CDR3 size: 12 residues. CDR3 in DNA: TGCAGCGTTGGGACCCATAGCGGGAGCCATTTCTTC. Protein sequence: CSVGTHSGSHFF.

The CDR3 region has the DNA TGTGCCTGGAGACGCCGGGACTTAGCGTACTTC. It yields the protein CAWRRRDLAYF. The rearrangement links TRBV30 to TRBJ2-7; the D gene is possibly TRBD2 (6 bases). Germline loops: CDR1 GTSNPN, CDR2 SVGIG (reference sequence). The CDR3 length is 11 residues. V lost 3 bases and J 12 bases, leaving 15 bases between the germline ends.

The chain combines TRBV5-1 with TRBJ2-7; D might be TRBD1 (5 bases). Trimming pared 1 base from V and 3 bases from J, leaving 8 bases between. The CDR3 extends over 13 amino acids. Germline V gene sequence: CDR1 SGHRS, CDR2 YFSETQ. DNA for the CDR3: TGCGCCAGCAGCTTGTCGGACAACTACGAGCAGTACTTC. This translates into CASSLSDNYEQYF.

The chain carries TRBV5-1 and TRBJ2-1, with D perhaps TRBD2 (5 bases). This CDR3 is built from 14 residues. Germline CDR1 is SGHRS and CDR2 is YFSETQ. Deletions cut 2 bases from V and 5 bases from J, with 11 bases between. CDR3 sequence reads: CASSFLDGNNEQFF. Here the CDR3 DNA reads TGCGCCAGCAGCTTCTTGGACGGGAACAATGAGCAGTTCTTC.

The gene calls are TRBV4-3 and TRBJ1-2; D perhaps matches TRBD1 (5 bases). This CDR3 contains 16 residues. V lost 1 base and J lost 6, with 18 bases in between. Germline CDR1 is LGHNA and CDR2 is YSLEER. CDR3 DNA: TGCGCCAGCAGCCAAGTTTCTCGGCCAGGGAAGAATGGCTACACCTTC. Protein sequence: CASSQVSRPGKNGYTF.

The V gene is TRBV5-6, the J gene TRBJ2-2, with a weak D call TRBD1 (5 bases). V dropped 4 bases and J dropped 5 bases, with 21 bases sitting between them. This CDR3 region has 17 residues. CDR1 SGHDT and CDR2 YYEEEE come from the germline V gene. The CDR3 DNA reads TGTGCCAGCAGCCCCTTTTCGGACATCGGTAGGACCGGGGAGCTGTTTTTT. This codes for CASSPFSDIGRTGELFF.

The chain carries TRBV30 and TRBJ1-6, with TRBD1 identical over 7 bases. V lost 6 bases, J lost 6 bases, and 2 bases stayed unmatched. Looked up from germline, CDR1 is GTSNPN and CDR2 is SVGIG (reference sequence). The CDR3 spans 12 residues. The CDR3 spells CACDRVNSPLHF. The CDR3 nucleotides are TGTGCCTGCGACAGGGTTAATTCACCCCTCCACTTT.

This sequence joins TRBV2 and TRBJ2-7; D not resolved. The CDR3 runs to 11 residues. Trimming removed 1 base from V and 3 bases from J, with 1 base in between. Germline CDR1 and CDR2: SNHLY and FYNNEI. CDR3 coding DNA: TGTGCCAGCAGTGAAGGCTACGAGCAGTACTTC. Translated: CASSEGYEQYF.

This clone was recorded a few times. The V and J genes are TRBV4-1 and TRBJ1-6, with D perhaps matching TRBD1 (6 bases). V dropped 1 base and J dropped 7 bases, with 14 bases sitting between them. The germline V gene has CDR1 MGHRA and CDR2 YSYEKL. The CDR3 runs to 16 residues. CDR3 DNA: TGCGCCAGCAGCCAAGGGGACAACCGGGGGAATTCACCCCTCCACTTT. This gives the protein CASSQGDNRGNSPLHF.

The V gene is TRBV7-9, the J gene TRBJ2-3; 8 bases are shared with TRBD2. Germline V gene sequence: CDR1 SEHNR, CDR2 FQNEAQ (reference sequence). CDR3 length: 17 amino acids. Trimming removed 5 bases from V and 2 bases from J; junction bases left unmatched: 12. Written as DNA, the CDR3 is TGTGCCAGCAGCATAACCGTAGCGGGACGGGTCACAGATACGCAGTATTTT. Translation gives CASSITVAGRVTDTQYF.

The CDR3 coding sequence is TGTGCCTGGACCCCAATTACAGGGGGAGGTGGAAAACTGTTTTTT. Translating it yields CAWTPITGGGGKLFF. This chain links TRBV30 with TRBJ1-4; 8 bases match TRBD1. V lost 4 bases and J lost 10; bases outside the gene matches: 14. From germline, CDR1 is GTSNPN and CDR2 SVGIG (reference sequence). The CDR3 totals 15 residues.

In DNA, the CDR3 is TGTGCCAGCAATCCAGGAAACACCATATATTTT. Translation gives CASNPGNTIYF. V usage is TRBV6-1 and J usage is TRBJ1-3; no firm D call. The CDR3 is made up of 11 amino acids. Per germline, CDR1 MNHNS and CDR2 SASEGT. Trimming removed 7 bases at V and 4 bases at J, with 5 bases between.

The rearrangement joins TRBV7-2 to TRBJ1-5, with D possibly TRBD1 on 6 matching bases. The germline V gene has CDR1 SGHTA and CDR2 FQGNSA. V was pared by 5 bases and J by 4 bases, with 12 bases between. The CDR3 extends over 14 amino acids. This CDR3 reads CASSRGGGNQPQHF. CDR3 sequence (DNA): TGTGCCAGCAGCCGAGGGGGTGGGAATCAGCCCCAGCATTTT.

This clone has a handful of counts. The chain links TRBV10-3 to TRBJ2-2, with D maybe TRBD1 (5 bases). The CDR3 has 15 amino acids. Trimming removed 8 bases from V and 3 bases from J, with 16 bases in between. Germline V gives CDR1 ENHRY, CDR2 SYGVKD. CDR3 amino acids: CAIRQGRVHTGELFF. CDR3 DNA sequence: TGTGCCATCCGCCAAGGCAGGGTACACACCGGGGAGCTGTTTTTT.

This chain uses TRBV7-9 with TRBJ2-3; 8 bases fit TRBD2. CDR1 and CDR2 from the germline V gene are SEHNR and FQNEAQ (reference sequence). This CDR3 is 17 amino acids long. The trim removed 2 bases at V and 0 bases at J, leaving 7 bases unmatched. As DNA, the CDR3 is TGTGCCAGCAGCTTAACCCCAGCGGGGGTTAGCACAGATACGCAGTATTTT. Translated: CASSLTPAGVSTDTQYF.

This clone was counted only a few times. The chain combines TRBV6-5 with TRBJ2-7; the match to TRBD1 covers 7 bases. This CDR3 has 14 amino acids. J lost 6 bases, V lost 5 bases, and 10 bases had no gene match. CDR1 and CDR2 from the germline V gene are MNHEY and SVGAGI. CDR3 residues: CASSRPDRVGEQYF. The CDR3 nucleotides are TGTGCCAGCAGTCGGCCCGACAGGGTAGGCGAGCAGTACTTC.

The gene calls are TRBV11-2 and TRBJ2-5; 9 bases fit TRBD2. With 5 bases clipped from V and 7 bases from J, the junction kept 8 bases outside the gene matches. The germline V gene encodes CDR1 SGHAT and CDR2 FQNNGV. CDR3 length equals 14 residues. CDR3 sequence (DNA): TGTGCCAGCAGCATCCTAGCGGGAACGGGGACCCAGTACTTC. This gives the protein CASSILAGTGTQYF.

V usage is TRBV9 and J usage is TRBJ2-2; the match to TRBD1 covers 9 bases. Germline CDR1 reads SGDLS; CDR2 reads YYNGEE. V lost 0 bases to trimming and J lost 5 bases; unmatched junction nucleotides: 8. CDR3 length: 17 residues. The CDR3 loop reads CASSVGTGVSRTGELFF. The CDR3 nucleotides read TGTGCCAGCAGCGTAGGGACAGGGGTGTCACGTACCGGGGAGCTGTTTTTT.

J is TRBJ1-2 and V is TRBV7-2; 9 positions agree with TRBD1. Per germline, CDR1 SGHTA and CDR2 FQGNSA. This CDR3 comprises 15 residues. V lost 7 bases, J lost 7 bases, and 13 bases stayed unmatched. For the CDR3, the DNA is TGTGCCAGCATCCCCAGGGCCGGGACAGGGTTTGGCTACACCTTC. It translates to CASIPRAGTGFGYTF.

The chain uses TRBV6-6 and TRBJ2-7; no firm D call. Per the germline V gene, CDR1 is MNHNY and CDR2 is SVGAGI (reference sequence). V shed 2 bases and J shed 0 bases, with 5 bases lying between them. This CDR3 has 13 amino acids. As DNA, the CDR3 is TGTGCCAGCAGTTACGGCCCCTCCTACGAGCAGTACTTC. Residues: CASSYGPSYEQYF.